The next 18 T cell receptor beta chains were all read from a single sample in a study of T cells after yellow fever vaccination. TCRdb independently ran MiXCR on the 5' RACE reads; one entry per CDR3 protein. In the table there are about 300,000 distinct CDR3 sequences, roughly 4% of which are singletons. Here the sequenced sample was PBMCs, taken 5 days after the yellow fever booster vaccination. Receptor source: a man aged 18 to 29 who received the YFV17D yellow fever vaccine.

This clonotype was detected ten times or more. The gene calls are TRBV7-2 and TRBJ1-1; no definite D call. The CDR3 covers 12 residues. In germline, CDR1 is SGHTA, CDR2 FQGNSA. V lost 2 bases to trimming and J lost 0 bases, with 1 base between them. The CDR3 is CASSLLNTEAFF. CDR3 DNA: TGTGCCAGCAGCTTACTGAACACTGAAGCTTTCTTT.

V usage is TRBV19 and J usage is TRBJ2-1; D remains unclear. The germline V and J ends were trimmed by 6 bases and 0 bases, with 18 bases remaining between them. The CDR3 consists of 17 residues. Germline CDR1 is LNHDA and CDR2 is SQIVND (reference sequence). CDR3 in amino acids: CASSDLRALSSYNEQFF. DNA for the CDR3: TGTGCCAGTAGCGATCTCCGGGCCTTGAGCTCCTACAATGAGCAGTTCTTC.

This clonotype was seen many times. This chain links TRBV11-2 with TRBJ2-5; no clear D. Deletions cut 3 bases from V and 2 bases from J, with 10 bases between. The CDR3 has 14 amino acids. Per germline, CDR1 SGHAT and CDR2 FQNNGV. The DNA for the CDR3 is TGTGCCAGCAGCTTCTACGGCGAACAAGAGACCCAGTACTTC. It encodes CASSFYGEQETQYF.

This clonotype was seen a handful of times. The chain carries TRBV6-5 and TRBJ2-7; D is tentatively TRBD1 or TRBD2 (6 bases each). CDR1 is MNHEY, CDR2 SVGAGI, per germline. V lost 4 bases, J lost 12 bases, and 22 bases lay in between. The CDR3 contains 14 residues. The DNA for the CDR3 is TGTGCCAGCAGTTCGGATGTCGGAACAGGGAGGTGGTACGTC. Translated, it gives CASSSDVGTGRWYV.

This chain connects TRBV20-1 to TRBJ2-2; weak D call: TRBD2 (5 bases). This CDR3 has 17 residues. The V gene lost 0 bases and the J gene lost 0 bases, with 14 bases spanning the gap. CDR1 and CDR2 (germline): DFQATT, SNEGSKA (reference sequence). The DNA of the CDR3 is TGCAGTGCTAGAGAACGAGGGATATTTACGAACACCGGGGAGCTGTTTTTT. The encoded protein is CSARERGIFTNTGELFF.

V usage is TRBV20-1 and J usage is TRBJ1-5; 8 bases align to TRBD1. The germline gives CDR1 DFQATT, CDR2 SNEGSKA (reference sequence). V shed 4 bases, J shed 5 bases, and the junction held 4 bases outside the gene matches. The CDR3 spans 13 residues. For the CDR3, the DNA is TGCAGTGCTAACCGGGGACAGGATCAGCCCCAGCATTTT. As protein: CSANRGQDQPQHF.

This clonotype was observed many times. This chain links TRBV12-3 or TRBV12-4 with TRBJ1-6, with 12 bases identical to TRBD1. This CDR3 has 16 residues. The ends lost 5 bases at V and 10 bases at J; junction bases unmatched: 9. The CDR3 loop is CASSPFPGQGASPLHF. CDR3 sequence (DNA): TGTGCCAGCAGTCCGTTTCCGGGACAGGGGGCATCACCCCTCCACTTT.

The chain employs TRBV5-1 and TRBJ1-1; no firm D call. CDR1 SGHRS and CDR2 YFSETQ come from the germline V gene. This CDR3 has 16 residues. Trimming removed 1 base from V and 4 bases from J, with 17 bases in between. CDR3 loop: CASSLNPEVWGTEAFF. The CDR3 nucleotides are TGCGCCAGCAGCTTGAACCCCGAGGTTTGGGGCACTGAAGCTTTCTTT.

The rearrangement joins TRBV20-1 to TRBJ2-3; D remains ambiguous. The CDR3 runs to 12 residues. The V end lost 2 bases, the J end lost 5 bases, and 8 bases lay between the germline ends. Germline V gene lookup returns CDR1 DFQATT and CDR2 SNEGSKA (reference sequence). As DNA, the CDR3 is TGCAGTGCTAGACGGGCTAGAGATACGCAGTATTTT. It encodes CSARRARDTQYF.

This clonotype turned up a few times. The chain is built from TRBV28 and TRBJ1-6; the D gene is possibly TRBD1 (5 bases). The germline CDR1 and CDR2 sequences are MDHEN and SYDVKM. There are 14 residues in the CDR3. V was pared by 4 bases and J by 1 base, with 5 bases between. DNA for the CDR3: TGTGCCAGCAGTTCAGGGTCCTATAATTCACCCCTCCACTTT. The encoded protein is CASSSGSYNSPLHF.

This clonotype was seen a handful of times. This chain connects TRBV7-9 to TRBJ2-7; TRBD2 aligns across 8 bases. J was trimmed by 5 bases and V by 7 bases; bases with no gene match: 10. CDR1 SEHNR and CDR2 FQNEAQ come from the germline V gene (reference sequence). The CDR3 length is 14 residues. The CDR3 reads CASILGGGSHEQYF. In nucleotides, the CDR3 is TGTGCCAGCATACTCGGGGGGGGTTCCCACGAGCAGTACTTC.

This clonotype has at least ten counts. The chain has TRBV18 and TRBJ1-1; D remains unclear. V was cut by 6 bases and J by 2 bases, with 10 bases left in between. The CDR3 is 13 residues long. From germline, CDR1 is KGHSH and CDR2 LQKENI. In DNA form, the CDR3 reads TGTGCCAGCTCTCTCTTACATAACACTGAAGCTTTCTTT. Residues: CASSLLHNTEAFF.

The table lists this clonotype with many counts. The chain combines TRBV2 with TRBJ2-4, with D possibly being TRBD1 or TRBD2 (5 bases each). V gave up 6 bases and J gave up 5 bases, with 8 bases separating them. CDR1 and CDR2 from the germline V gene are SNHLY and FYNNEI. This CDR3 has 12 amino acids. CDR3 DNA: TGTGCCAGCAGGAGGGGAGAAAACATTCAGTACTTC. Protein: CASRRGENIQYF.

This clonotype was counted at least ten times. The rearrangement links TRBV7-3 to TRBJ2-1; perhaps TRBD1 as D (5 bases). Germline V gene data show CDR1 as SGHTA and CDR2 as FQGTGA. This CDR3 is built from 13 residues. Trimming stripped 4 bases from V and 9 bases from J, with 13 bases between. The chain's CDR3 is CASSSDTWGEQFF. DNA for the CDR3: TGTGCCAGCAGCTCGGACACCTGGGGTGAGCAGTTCTTC.

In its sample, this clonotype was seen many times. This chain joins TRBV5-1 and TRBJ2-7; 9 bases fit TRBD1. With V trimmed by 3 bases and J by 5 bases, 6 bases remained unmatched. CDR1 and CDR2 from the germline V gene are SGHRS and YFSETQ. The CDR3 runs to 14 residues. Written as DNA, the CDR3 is TGCGCCAGCAGCTCGGGACAGGGAAGAAACGAGCAGTACTTC. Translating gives CASSSGQGRNEQYF.

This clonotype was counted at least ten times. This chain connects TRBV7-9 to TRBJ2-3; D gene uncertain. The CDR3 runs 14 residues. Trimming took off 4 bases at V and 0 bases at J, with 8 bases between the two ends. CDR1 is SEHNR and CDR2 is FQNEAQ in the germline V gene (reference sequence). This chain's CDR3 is CASSYTASTDTQYF. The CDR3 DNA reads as TGTGCCAGCAGCTACACGGCTAGCACAGATACGCAGTATTTT.

As DNA, the CDR3 is TGTGCCACCAGTGATCCGGGACTAGCGGGGGGCGGAGTATACAATGAGCAGTTCTTC. This translates into CATSDPGLAGGGVYNEQFF. This chain connects TRBV24-1 to TRBJ2-1, with 15 bases lining up with TRBD2. The ends lost 3 bases at V and 4 bases at J; junction bases unmatched: 9. This CDR3 is 19 amino acids long. Germline-derived CDR1 and CDR2 are KGHDR and SFDVKD.

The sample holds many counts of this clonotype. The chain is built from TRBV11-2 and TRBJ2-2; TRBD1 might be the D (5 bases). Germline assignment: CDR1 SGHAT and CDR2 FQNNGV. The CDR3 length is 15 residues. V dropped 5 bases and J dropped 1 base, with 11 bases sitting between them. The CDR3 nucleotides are TGTGCCAGCAGCGAAGGGGATAGGAACACCGGGGAGCTGTTTTTT. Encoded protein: CASSEGDRNTGELFF.